The sequence of this T cell receptor beta chain was determined in a study of T cells in localized non-small cell lung cancer. Study-wide findings and caveats: Sequencing involved a lone tumor region, leaving heterogeneity possible. Within adjacent lung there appeared a median about 54 of the top 100 tumor clones. The greatest T cell clonality was found in uninvolved adjacent lung (higher than in tumor).

The assay was immunoSEQ multiplex PCR, and TCRdb's table has in-frame clones only and misses some. The sample contains some 80,000 clones, approximately 85% of which appear only once. The V end lost 3 bases, the J end lost 2 bases, and 10 bases lay between the germline ends. The CDR3 has 15 amino acids. Germline V gene sequence: CDR1 MNHNS, CDR2 SASEGT. A remark on this clone: Its antigen is unidentified.

The receptor was isolated from a man aged 35 to 69 with stage I lung adenocarcinoma. Sequencing used peripheral blood, obtained before any cancer treatment. The V gene is TRBV6-1, the J gene TRBJ2-2; D possibly uses TRBD1 or TRBD2 (5 bases each). The CDR3 is CASSERGLNTGELFF. Here the CDR3 DNA reads TGTGCCAGCAGTGAGAGGGGTCTTAACACCGGGGAGCTGTTTTTT.